The 32 T cell receptor beta chains below come from one sample, sequenced in a study of molecular identifiers for immune sequencing clone quantification. Via MiXCR, TCRdb re-called the PCR reads, giving one row per CDR3 protein. This table holds around 320,000 distinct CDR3 sequences, roughly a quarter found once. Sample: naive CD8+ T cells from blood, with Jurkat cell RNA spiked in. Sample subset: FACS-sorted CD8+CD4-CCR7+CD45RA+ naive T cells. The receptors were sampled from a human donor in good health. Some libraries in this study had Jurkat cell RNA spiked in.

This sequence joins TRBV24-1 and TRBJ2-1; 11 bases are a match to TRBD2. The germline gives CDR1 KGHDR, CDR2 SFDVKD. Germline trimming cut 4 bases from V and 5 bases from J; bases unmatched to any gene: 12. The CDR3 is made up of 18 amino acids. This chain's CDR3 is CATSDSINPGLADNEQFF. In nucleotides, the CDR3 is TGTGCCACCAGTGACAGTATCAATCCGGGACTAGCGGACAATGAGCAGTTCTTC.

This clonotype was seen ten or more times. The rearrangement joins TRBV4-1 to TRBJ1-1; D gene ambiguous. The length of the CDR3 is 13 residues. Germline V gene lookup returns CDR1 MGHRA and CDR2 YSYEKL. V dropped 1 base and J dropped 3 bases, with 6 bases sitting between them. For the CDR3, the DNA is TGCGCCAGCAGCCAAGTTGGGGACACTGAAGCTTTCTTT. It yields the protein CASSQVGDTEAFF.

This clonotype has at least ten counts. The gene calls are TRBV7-9 and TRBJ2-7; 10 positions agree with TRBD1. V was clipped by 5 bases and J by 2 bases; unmatched bases: 6. The germline CDR1 and CDR2 sequences are SEHNR and FQNEAQ (reference sequence). This CDR3 is 15 amino acids long. The DNA of the CDR3 is TGTGCCAGCAGCCCAACAGGACAGGGGGCCTACGAGCAGTACTTC. This codes for CASSPTGQGAYEQYF. The whole variable domain, remainder taken from reference TRBV7-9 and TRBJ2-7, is DTGVSQNPRHKITKRGQNVTFRCDPISEHNRLYWYRQTLGQGPEFLTYFQNEAQLEKSRLLSDRFSAERPKGSFSTLEIQRTEQGDSAMYLCASSPTGQGAYEQYFGPGTRLTVT.

On this clonotype: One end of the junction fails to match germline, which may point to a read error. The rearrangement links TRBV5-3 to TRBJ2-2, with TRBD2 identical over 10 bases. TRBV5-3 is an ORF, with its function uncertain. This CDR3 comprises 16 residues. The CDR3 sequence: CASSLGLAGVVGELFF. In DNA, the CDR3 is TGTGCCAGCAGCTTGGGGCTAGCGGGAGTGGTCGGGGAGCTGTTTTTT.

This clonotype has a count of ten or more. The chain uses TRBV7-6 and TRBJ2-7; D might be TRBD1 or TRBD2, each matching 5 bases. CDR3 length: 15 amino acids. V gave up 2 bases and J gave up 5 bases, with 16 bases separating them. CDR1 is SGHVS, CDR2 FNYEAQ, per germline. The CDR3 coding sequence is TGTGCCAGCAGCTTAACCGACAGTCCGGGGCACGAGCAGTACTTC. It yields the protein CASSLTDSPGHEQYF.

With respect to this clonotype: Just one base apart from a much larger clone, this may be a read error. The CDR3 loop reads CASSFLRLGTEAFF. As DNA, the CDR3 is TGTGCCAGCAGTTTTTTGAGATTGGGCACTGAAGCTTTCTTT. This chain uses TRBV28 with TRBJ1-1; no definite D call. Trimming shortened V by 3 bases and J by 4 bases, and 12 bases separated the two germline ends. This CDR3 region has 14 residues. Germline CDR1 and CDR2: MDHEN and SYDVKM.

The chain recombines TRBV7-6 with TRBJ2-7, with 10 bases aligning to TRBD2. Germline CDR1 SGHVS, CDR2 FNYEAQ. Trimming took 3 bases from V and 5 from J; bases not matched to a gene: 4. CDR3 length equals 14 residues. CDR3 sequence: CASSLASGGNEQYF. In DNA, the CDR3 is TGTGCCAGCAGCTTGGCTAGCGGGGGAAACGAGCAGTACTTC.

Only a few counts were recorded for this clonotype. V and J are TRBV4-2 and TRBJ2-1, with TRBD1 as a possible D gene (6 bases). CDR3 length equals 14 residues. The V end lost 3 bases, the J end lost 10 bases, and 16 bases lay between the germline ends. Germline V gives CDR1 LGHNA, CDR2 YNFKEQ. DNA for the CDR3: TGTGCCAGCAGCCAGGGACAATCCCCCCCAGAGCAGTTCTTC. Amino acid sequence: CASSQGQSPPEQFF.

Worth noting for this clonotype: At one end, the junction sequence differs from germline, possibly due to a read error. The chain employs TRBV7-2 and TRBJ2-3, with no clear D. Germline CDR1 and CDR2: SGHTA and FQGNSA. The CDR3 loop spans 16 amino acids. The CDR3 sequence: CASSLTLQPLTDTEYF. CDR3 DNA sequence: TGTGCCAGCAGCTTGACCCTCCAGCCGCTCACGGATACGGAGTATTTT.

V gene TRBV19 combines with J gene TRBJ2-7; D possibly corresponds to TRBD2 (6 bases). In germline, CDR1 is LNHDA, CDR2 SQIVND (reference sequence). V gave up 5 bases and J gave up 2 bases, with 19 bases separating them. The CDR3 length is 16 residues. CDR3 loop: CASSAGPPDYPYEQYF. As DNA, the CDR3 is TGTGCCAGTAGTGCCGGGCCCCCGGACTATCCCTACGAGCAGTACTTC.

The chain combines TRBV7-8 with TRBJ1-1; TRBD1 agrees at 8 bases. After removal of 2 bases from V and 1 base from J, the junction contained 9 bases not matched to a gene. Germline CDR1 is SGHVS and CDR2 is FQNEAQ. The CDR3 covers 17 residues. This CDR3 reads CASSLRTGLASNTEAFF. The CDR3 coding sequence is TGTGCCAGCAGCTTACGGACAGGGCTAGCTTCGAACACTGAAGCTTTCTTT.

Notes on this clonotype: A clone one base away is much larger, so this may be a read error. The chain combines TRBV14 with TRBJ1-1; weak D call: TRBD1 (6 bases). The CDR3 loop spans 17 amino acids. The germline V gene has CDR1 SGHDN and CDR2 FVKESK. The CDR3 reads CTSSHWTGGTMNTEAFF. The CDR3 DNA reads as TGTACCAGCAGCCACTGGACGGGGGGCACGATGAACACTGAAGCTTTCTTT.

This clonotype was counted a few times. The chain is built from TRBV19 and TRBJ2-1; 9 bases are a match to TRBD2. V lost 7 bases, J lost 6 bases, and 7 bases stayed unmatched. Germline loops: CDR1 LNHDA, CDR2 SQIVND (reference sequence). The CDR3 contains 14 residues. The CDR3 nucleotides read TGTGCCAGTACCCGGGCGGGAGGGCCCAATGAGCAGTTCTTC. This sequence encodes CASTRAGGPNEQFF.

A few counts support this clonotype. The chain uses TRBV14 and TRBJ1-4; no firm D call. The CDR3 totals 17 residues. Trimming removed 1 base from V and 0 bases from J, with 12 bases in between. The V gene's germline CDR1 is SGHDN and CDR2 FVKESK. The DNA for the CDR3 is TGTGCCAGCAGCCAAGCTAGCCTCCGCCCAACTAATGAAAAACTGTTTTTT. Protein sequence: CASSQASLRPTNEKLFF.

This clonotype was recorded at least ten times. V and J are TRBV29-1 and TRBJ2-7, with D tentatively TRBD1 (5 bases). Germline V lookup: CDR1 SQVTM, CDR2 ANQGSEA. This CDR3 is built from 12 residues. The germline V and J ends were trimmed by 3 bases and 6 bases, with 12 bases remaining between them. CDR3 DNA sequence: TGCAGCGTTGATGGGCAGGGTGGCGAGCAGTACTTC. It codes for CSVDGQGGEQYF.

Of note for this clonotype: At one end, the junction sequence differs from germline, possibly due to a read error. The chain joins TRBV6-2 or TRBV6-3 to TRBJ2-3; 8 positions agree with TRBD2. The CDR3 runs to 17 residues. Germline-derived CDR1 and CDR2 are MNHEY and SVGEGT. The CDR3 is CASSRDGAGGATDTQCF. Written as DNA, the CDR3 is TGTGCCAGCAGCAGAGATGGGGCGGGAGGAGCCACAGATACGCAGTGTTTT.

This clonotype was found many times. The rearrangement joins TRBV14 to TRBJ1-5; D remains ambiguous. The germline gives CDR1 SGHDN, CDR2 FVKESK. CDR3 size: 15 residues. With 1 base removed from V and 1 base from J, the gap between germline ends came to 8 bases. The CDR3 DNA follows: TGTGCCAGCAGCCAAGTGGGAGGGAGCAATCAGCCCCAGCATTTT. This codes for CASSQVGGSNQPQHF.

The table lists this clonotype with many counts. The chain combines TRBV5-1 with TRBJ2-7, with D uncertain. The V end lost 4 bases, the J end lost 3 bases, and 11 bases lay between the germline ends. CDR3 length: 13 amino acids. Germline loops: CDR1 SGHRS, CDR2 YFSETQ. CDR3: CASSVGPYYEQYF. The CDR3 DNA reads as TGCGCCAGCAGCGTAGGCCCTTACTACGAGCAGTACTTC.

This clonotype has only a few counts. V and J are TRBV25-1 and TRBJ1-6; D not resolved. The CDR3 is made up of 14 amino acids. V lost 9 bases, J lost 7 bases, and 16 bases lay in between. CDR1 is MGHDK, CDR2 SYGVNS, per germline. Written as DNA, the CDR3 is TGTGCCAGGCGTGAGGGAGGTCCCAATTCACCCCTCCACTTT. This encodes CARREGGPNSPLHF. The complete variable domain, with remaining parts taken from reference TRBV25-1 and TRBJ1-6, reads EADIYQTPRYLVIGTGKKITLECSQTMGHDKMYWYQQDPGMELHLIHYSYGVNSTEKGDLSSESTVSRIRTEHFPLTLESARPSHTSQYLCARREGGPNSPLHFGNGTRLTVT.

For this clonotype: Given a much more abundant clone one base away, this may be a read error. This chain links TRBV12-3 or TRBV12-4 with TRBJ2-3; D is unresolved. V lost 2 bases, J lost 6 bases, and 12 bases lay in between. This CDR3 has 14 amino acids. CDR3 region: CASSLMDPEDTQYF. The CDR3 bases are TGTGCCAGCAGTTTAATGGACCCCGAGGATACGCAGTATTTT.

This clonotype was recorded many times. J is TRBJ2-2 and V is TRBV12-3 or TRBV12-4; D not resolved. The CDR3 is 15 residues long. The V end was cut by 7 bases, the J end by 0 bases, with 12 bases between. This chain's CDR3 is CASKQVYANTGELFF. The CDR3 bases are TGTGCCAGCAAGCAAGTATATGCGAACACCGGGGAGCTGTTTTTT.

This chain joins TRBV4-2 and TRBJ1-1; no definite D call. Germline CDR1 reads LGHNA; CDR2 reads YNFKEQ. The V end was cut by 1 base, the J end by 8 bases, with 17 bases between. This CDR3 is built from 15 residues. The CDR3 sequence is CASSQVREGFPEAFF. CDR3 bases: TGTGCCAGCAGCCAAGTTCGAGAAGGATTCCCGGAAGCTTTCTTT.

This clonotype showed up just a few times. The chain couples TRBV23-1 to TRBJ1-5, with unresolved D. TRBV23-1 is an open reading frame, and its role is uncertain. Trimming stripped 0 bases from V and 3 bases from J, with 9 bases between. CDR3 length equals 15 residues. This CDR3 is CASSQSQVHNQPQHF. The CDR3 DNA reads TGCGCCAGCAGTCAATCACAAGTTCACAATCAGCCCCAGCATTTT.

The chain employs TRBV27 and TRBJ2-7; 9 bases are shared with TRBD2. Germline values: CDR1 MNHEY, CDR2 SMNVEV (reference sequence). This CDR3 is built from 14 residues. V gave up 8 bases and J gave up 2 bases; unmatched junction bases: 7. The CDR3, as DNA: TGTGCCAGCGCCACCGGGACTAGCCCCTACGAGCAGTACTTC. Encoded protein: CASATGTSPYEQYF.

There are many counts of this clonotype. This chain links TRBV12-3 or TRBV12-4 with TRBJ1-2, with 7 bases matching TRBD1. V shed 6 bases, J shed 7 bases, and the junction held 11 bases outside the gene matches. The CDR3 extends over 14 amino acids. CDR3 residues: CASSPTRQGFGYTF. Written as DNA, the CDR3 is TGTGCCAGCAGCCCTACCAGACAGGGTTTTGGCTACACCTTC.

The V gene is TRBV27, the J gene TRBJ2-1; the match to TRBD2 covers 8 bases. The germline CDR1 and CDR2 sequences are MNHEY and SMNVEV (reference sequence). V gave up 1 base and J gave up 2 bases; unmatched junction bases: 4. The CDR3 spans 16 residues. The CDR3 DNA reads as TGTGCCAGCAGTTTATTTAGCGGGAACGCCTACAATGAGCAGTTCTTC. This translates into CASSLFSGNAYNEQFF.

The chain joins TRBV11-2 to TRBJ2-1; TRBD2 matches at 7 bases. Per the germline V gene, CDR1 is SGHAT and CDR2 is FQNNGV. Germline trimming cut 5 bases from V and 6 bases from J; bases unmatched to any gene: 7. This CDR3 has 14 residues. DNA of the CDR3: TGTGCCAGCAGCCCCGCTAGCGGTGGCAATGAGCAGTTCTTC. It codes for CASSPASGGNEQFF.

This clonotype was picked up a small number of times. This sequence joins TRBV28 and TRBJ2-4; tentative D call: TRBD2 (6 bases). CDR3 length: 17 amino acids. Trimming took 2 bases from V and 3 from J, leaving 17 bases between them. The germline gives CDR1 MDHEN, CDR2 SYDVKM. DNA of the CDR3: TGTGCCAGCAGTTTAACTGGCGGGGCCGCAGGCAAAAACATTCAGTACTTC. It yields the protein CASSLTGGAAGKNIQYF.

This clonotype came up once. J is TRBJ1-3 and V is TRBV5-6; no reliable D call. CDR1 SGHDT and CDR2 YYEEEE come from the germline V gene. V was cut by 4 bases and J by 2 bases, with 16 bases left in between. The CDR3 runs 16 residues. Written as DNA, the CDR3 is TGTGCCAGCAGCGTCCTTGTGCAGTGTGCTGGAAACACCATATATTTT. Residues: CASSVLVQCAGNTIYF.

This clonotype was recorded at least ten times. The V gene is TRBV7-6, the J gene TRBJ1-5, with a possible D match to TRBD1 (5 bases). V lost 5 bases to trimming and J lost 3 bases, with 14 bases between them. The germline V gene encodes CDR1 SGHVS and CDR2 FNYEAQ. The CDR3 has 15 amino acids. This chain's CDR3 is CASSPRGGINQPQHF. Written as DNA, the CDR3 is TGTGCCAGCAGCCCCCGGGGGGGGATCAATCAGCCCCAGCATTTT.

This clonotype showed up many times. The chain recombines TRBV7-9 with TRBJ2-7; tentatively, D is TRBD2 (5 bases). Looked up from germline, CDR1 is SEHNR and CDR2 is FQNEAQ (reference sequence). Trimming removed 1 base at V and 4 bases at J, with 11 bases between. The CDR3 sequence is 14 residues long. The CDR3 nucleotides read TGTGCCAGCAGCTTAGGGGTTAGCGAGTACGAGCAGTACTTC. Protein sequence: CASSLGVSEYEQYF. Together with reference TRBV7-9 and TRBJ2-7, the CDR3 gives the full variable domain: DTGVSQNPRHKITKRGQNVTFRCDPISEHNRLYWYRQTLGQGPEFLTYFQNEAQLEKSRLLSDRFSAERPKGSFSTLEIQRTEQGDSAMYLCASSLGVSEYEQYFGPGTRLTVT.

Regarding this clonotype: This may be a read error, as it is one base from a much larger clone. The chain has TRBV12-3 or TRBV12-4 and TRBJ2-5; no clear D. Trimming shortened V by 1 base and J by 4 bases, and 10 bases separated the two germline ends. This CDR3 has 14 residues. CDR3 protein: CASSLVGPAETQYF. The CDR3 DNA sequence: TGTGCCAGCAGTTTAGTAGGTCCAGCAGAGACCCAGTACTTC.